This T cell receptor (beta chain) was profiled in a study of monozygotic twins with inflammatory bowel disease. Each CDR3 protein gets one entry in TCRdb, which reprocessed the 5' RACE reads and gives no DNA. Its listing shows roughly 320,000 distinct CDR3 sequences. The CDR3 spans 19 residues. Germline CDR1 LGHDT, CDR2 YNNKEL (reference sequence). The source is a human donor with ulcerative colitis or Crohn's disease, or a healthy co-twin of an affected twin (not recorded which). Sequencing used blood. The chain is built from TRBV3-1 and TRBJ2-1; TCRdb calls TRBD2, which cannot be checked without DNA. The CDR3 sequence: CASSQPRLAGKISYNEQFF.